The 28 T cell receptor beta chains presented below share a single source sample, sequenced in a study of vaccination effects on CD4 cells after COVID-19. Produced via immunoSEQ multiplex PCR; TCRdb's table is partial and in-frame only. The profile shows tens of thousands of clones, 70% to 85% of them singletons. These receptors' antigens are unknown. Prior to sequencing, the ViraFEST assay stimulated PBMC with viral peptide pools, which expanded the antigen-specific CD4+ T cells. Researchers isolated CD4+ T cells once roughly nine days of culture had elapsed. Vaccination of participants consisted of two doses of either the BNT162b2 or mRNA-1273 vaccine. The sample here was CD4+ T cells from PBMCs cultured with HCoV-229E spike peptides, taken after COVID-19 vaccination. These TCRs come from a human donor who received a COVID-19 vaccine.

The rearrangement links TRBV10-1 to TRBJ2-3, with D maybe TRBD2 (5 bases). The germline CDR1 and CDR2 sequences are WNHNN and SYGVQD (reference sequence). The CDR3 totals 15 residues. Between the trimmed V and J ends, which lost 3 bases and 0 bases, there was a span of 10 bases. The CDR3 DNA reads as TGCGCCAGCAGTGACCCCCGGACTAGCACAGATACGCAGTATTTT. It translates to CASSDPRTSTDTQYF.

This chain links TRBV2 with TRBJ1-2; 8 bases are shared with TRBD1. CDR1 SNHLY and CDR2 FYNNEI come from the germline V gene. The CDR3 loop spans 14 amino acids. V lost 6 bases to trimming and J lost 4 bases; unmatched junction nucleotides: 7. CDR3 amino acids: CASRETGVFYGYTF. DNA of the CDR3: TGTGCCAGCAGGGAGACAGGGGTGTTCTATGGCTACACCTTC.

The chain uses TRBV18 and TRBJ2-3, with a tentative D call TRBD2 (6 bases). V lost 3 bases and J lost 2, with 15 bases in between. The CDR3 loop spans 16 amino acids. CDR1 is KGHSH and CDR2 is LQKENI in the germline V gene. The CDR3 reads CASSPGGSGFTDTQYF. The CDR3 coding sequence is TGTGCCAGCTCACCGGGGGGTAGCGGCTTCACAGATACGCAGTATTTT.

The chain is built from TRBV2 and TRBJ1-6; tentatively, D is TRBD1 (5 bases). Trimming took off 7 bases at V and 11 bases at J, with 18 bases between the two ends. The CDR3 is made up of 14 amino acids. CDR1 is SNHLY and CDR2 is FYNNEI in the germline V gene. This chain's CDR3 is CASTPRGLGTPLHF. The CDR3 DNA follows: TGTGCCAGCACCCCGCGGGGGTTGGGGACACCCCTCCACTTT. The whole variable domain, remainder taken from reference TRBV2 and TRBJ1-6, is EPEVTQTPSHQVTQMGQEVILRCVPISNHLYFYWYRQILGQKVEFLVSFYNNEISEKSEIFDDQFSVERPDGSNFTLKIRSTKLEDSAMYFCASTPRGLGTPLHFGNGTRLTVT.

The CDR3 DNA is TGTGCCAGCTCACCAGGGCCGGGGGAAGAGACCCAGTACTTC. It encodes CASSPGPGEETQYF. The chain has TRBV18 and TRBJ2-5, with a possible D match to TRBD2 (6 bases). V was shortened by 2 bases and J by 3 bases, with 10 bases between the two germline ends. The V gene's germline CDR1 is KGHSH and CDR2 LQKENI. The CDR3 length is 14 residues.

The gene calls are TRBV7-2 and TRBJ1-1; 9 nucleotides match TRBD1. The CDR3 consists of 15 residues. J was trimmed by 1 base and V by 3 bases; bases with no gene match: 3. Germline V gene lookup returns CDR1 SGHTA and CDR2 FQGNSA. As DNA, the CDR3 is TGTGCCAGCAGCTTTCAACAGGGGGCGAACACTGAAGCTTTCTTT. Its translation is CASSFQQGANTEAFF.

This chain connects TRBV5-1 to TRBJ2-2, with 9 positions matching TRBD1. The germline V gene has CDR1 SGHRS and CDR2 YFSETQ. The CDR3 is 16 residues long. Trimming took 4 bases from V and 4 from J; bases not matched to a gene: 8. CDR3 region: CASSTRTGDGTGELFF. The DNA of the CDR3 is TGCGCCAGCAGCACCCGGACAGGGGACGGCACCGGGGAGCTGTTTTTT.

The gene calls are TRBV5-8 and TRBJ2-7; D uncertain. Trimming stripped 0 bases from V and 4 bases from J, with 8 bases between. The CDR3 length is 13 residues. Germline V gene lookup returns CDR1 SGHTS and CDR2 YDEGEE. The DNA of the CDR3 is TGTGCCAGCAGCTTGGGGACGAAGTACGAGCAGTACGTC. This gives the protein CASSLGTKYEQYV.

This clone was observed once. The chain couples TRBV7-2 to TRBJ2-2, with a possible D match to TRBD1 (7 bases). Germline V gene data show CDR1 as SGHTA and CDR2 as FQGNSA. This CDR3 is built from 14 residues. Deletions cut 6 bases from V and 5 bases from J, with 13 bases between. The CDR3 bases are TGTGCCAGCAGATCAGGGGGGTGGACCGGGGAGCTGTTTTTT. Translated, it gives CASRSGGWTGELFF.

This clone was counted a few times. This rearrangement joins TRBV5-6 to TRBJ1-5; D is unresolved. CDR1 and CDR2 from the germline V gene are SGHDT and YYEEEE. This CDR3 has 16 amino acids. V was pared by 1 base and J by 0 bases, with 11 bases between. The CDR3 region is CASSLFSEHSNQPQHF. The CDR3 nucleotides read TGTGCCAGCAGCTTGTTTTCGGAACATAGCAATCAGCCCCAGCATTTT.

The chain joins TRBV9 to TRBJ1-5; no definite D call. This CDR3 comprises 16 residues. The V gene lost 4 bases and the J gene lost 3 bases, with 17 bases spanning the gap. Germline CDR1 is SGDLS and CDR2 is YYNGEE. CDR3 sequence reads: CASSSGSQTVNQPQHF. The CDR3 DNA sequence: TGTGCCAGCAGCTCCGGGTCTCAAACGGTCAATCAGCCCCAGCATTTT.

The chain has TRBV3-1 (or the pseudogene TRBV3-2) and TRBJ2-7; D remains ambiguous. The CDR3 has 14 amino acids. Germline loops: CDR1 LGHDT, CDR2 YNNKEL (reference sequence). Trimming removed 2 bases at V and 0 bases at J, with 8 bases between. For the CDR3, the DNA is TGTGCCAGCAGCCAAATCCCCGACTCCTACGAGCAGTACGTC. As protein: CASSQIPDSYEQYV.

The chain links TRBV3-1 (or the pseudogene TRBV3-2) to TRBJ2-7, with D possibly being TRBD2 (6 bases). Trimming removed 1 base at V and 6 bases at J, with 10 bases between. Germline-derived CDR1 and CDR2 are LGHDT and YNNKEL (reference sequence). The CDR3 sequence is 13 residues long. The CDR3 is CASSQGDSGEQYV. As DNA, the CDR3 is TGTGCCAGCAGCCAAGGGGACTCGGGCGAGCAGTACGTC.

This chain joins TRBV29-1 and TRBJ1-3; D uncertain. With 4 bases removed from V and 4 bases from J, the gap between germline ends came to 11 bases. Germline V lookup: CDR1 SQVTM, CDR2 ANQGSEA. The CDR3 consists of 13 residues. Here the CDR3 reads CSVAGLTGNTIYF. The CDR3 bases are TGCAGCGTTGCCGGCCTGACGGGAAACACCATATATTTT.

This clone was counted between two and nine times. This chain connects TRBV5-1 to TRBJ1-6; 8 positions match TRBD1. Germline loops: CDR1 SGHRS, CDR2 YFSETQ. The length of the CDR3 is 16 residues. The V gene end was trimmed by 3 bases and the J gene end by 9 bases; junction bases not matched to a gene: 11. Here the CDR3 reads CASSWGQAGSGSPLHF. As DNA, the CDR3 is TGCGCCAGCAGCTGGGGACAGGCTGGTTCGGGTTCACCCCTCCACTTT.

The J gene is TRBJ1-1, the V gene TRBV3-1 (or the pseudogene TRBV3-2); D not resolved. Germline CDR1 is LGHDT and CDR2 is YNNKEL (reference sequence). The CDR3 loop spans 15 amino acids. Trimming removed 1 base from V and 1 base from J, with 10 bases in between. CDR3 sequence (DNA): TGTGCCAGCAGCCAAGGTCTTAACCCGAACACTGAAGCTTTCTTT. The encoded protein is CASSQGLNPNTEAFF.

In its sample, this clone was seen a few times. The chain joins TRBV7-9 to TRBJ1-4; 7 bases match TRBD1. From germline, CDR1 is SEHNR and CDR2 FQNEAQ (reference sequence). The CDR3 loop spans 13 amino acids. The ends lost 6 bases at V and 8 bases at J; junction bases unmatched: 6. The CDR3 loop is CASRRGTEEKLFF. CDR3 bases: TGTGCCAGCAGGAGAGGGACAGAGGAAAAACTGTTTTTT.

This clone was picked up a small number of times. V gene TRBV19 combines with J gene TRBJ1-5; weak D call: TRBD1 (5 bases). Germline-derived CDR1 and CDR2 are LNHDA and SQIVND (reference sequence). The ends were cut back, 9 bases at V and 1 base at J, with 16 bases in the middle. The CDR3 length is 15 residues. CDR3 sequence (DNA): TGTGCCAGAACAGCCGGGACGGGAAGCAATCAGCCCCAGCATTTT. Protein sequence: CARTAGTGSNQPQHF.

The chain carries TRBV13 and TRBJ1-2; D might be TRBD1 (6 bases). The CDR3 runs to 16 residues. V was pared by 0 bases and J by 5 bases, with 16 bases between. The V gene's germline CDR1 is PRHDT and CDR2 FYEKMQ (reference sequence). The CDR3 DNA reads TGTGCCAGCAGCTTAGGCCGTGGGGGCTGGTTGTATGGCTACACCTTC. Protein product: CASSLGRGGWLYGYTF.

The chain is built from TRBV7-3 and TRBJ1-1, with 8 bases matching TRBD1. The junction had 4 bases not matched to a gene; V was cut back by 5 bases and J by 5 bases. Germline values: CDR1 SGHTA, CDR2 FQGTGA. The length of the CDR3 is 13 residues. This chain's CDR3 is CASSHGQGTEAFF. The DNA of the CDR3 is TGTGCCAGCAGCCACGGACAGGGAACTGAAGCTTTCTTT.

The rearrangement joins TRBV5-8 to TRBJ2-5; D ambiguous. V was pared by 5 bases and J by 2 bases, with 7 bases between. Germline CDR1 SGHTS, CDR2 YDEGEE. This CDR3 contains 12 residues. The CDR3 DNA is TGTGCCAGCAGTCATTCACAAGAGACCCAGTACTTC. Translating it yields CASSHSQETQYF.

V usage is TRBV7-8 and J usage is TRBJ2-7, with TRBD2 matching 11 bases. Per the germline V gene, CDR1 is SGHVS and CDR2 is FQNEAQ. CDR3 length: 15 amino acids. The V segment lost 1 base and the J segment 3 bases; nucleotides outside the gene matches: 2. CDR3 in DNA: TGTGCCAGCAGCTTAGGACTAGCGGGGAACTACGAGCAGTACGTC. Amino acid sequence: CASSLGLAGNYEQYV.

The chain couples TRBV7-4 to TRBJ2-2; D gene uncertain. Trimming pared 2 bases from V and 5 bases from J, leaving 15 bases between. The CDR3 totals 16 residues. Germline CDR1 and CDR2: SGHVT and SQSDAQ. The CDR3 DNA is TGTGCCAGCAGCTTATATACCTTTAGAGAGACCGGGGAGCTGTTTTTT. Translating it yields CASSLYTFRETGELFF.

The V gene is TRBV24-1, the J gene TRBJ2-5; tentative D call: TRBD2 (6 bases). The CDR3 is made up of 14 amino acids. Germline CDR1 is KGHDR and CDR2 is SFDVKD. Trimming removed 5 bases from V and 4 bases from J, with 13 bases in between. The CDR3 loop reads CATSGVGGGETQYF. CDR3 in DNA: TGTGCCACCAGTGGGGTGGGGGGAGGAGAGACCCAGTACTTC.

The gene calls are TRBV10-3 and TRBJ1-1; no clear D. Germline CDR1 ENHRY, CDR2 SYGVKD. The germline V and J ends were trimmed by 5 bases and 3 bases, with 10 bases remaining between them. The CDR3 has 13 amino acids. CDR3 sequence: CAISRNGDTEAFF. The DNA of the CDR3 is TGTGCCATCAGTCGGAATGGGGACACTGAAGCTTTCTTT.

This clone was recorded once. Here the CDR3 DNA reads TGCAGCGTTGGACAATCCTACAATGAGCAGTTCTTC. This sequence encodes CSVGQSYNEQFF. This sequence joins TRBV29-1 and TRBJ2-1; D remains unclear. V gave up 4 bases and J gave up 1 base, with 5 bases separating them. The germline gives CDR1 SQVTM, CDR2 ANQGSEA. The CDR3 runs to 12 residues.

J is TRBJ2-5 and V is TRBV5-1; D unclear. CDR1 is SGHRS and CDR2 is YFSETQ in the germline V gene. Trimming removed 0 bases from V and 2 bases from J, with 8 bases in between. CDR3 size: 14 residues. CDR3 nucleotides: TGCGCCAGCAGCTTGGGTGGGCCGCAAGAGACCCAGTACTTC. This codes for CASSLGGPQETQYF.

This sequence joins TRBV7-3 and TRBJ1-2; D gene uncertain. This CDR3 comprises 16 residues. The germline CDR1 and CDR2 sequences are SGHTA and FQGTGA. V lost 5 bases and J lost 3, with 19 bases in between. The CDR3 spells CASSPQTEDTDYGYTF. CDR3 sequence (DNA): TGTGCCAGCAGCCCACAAACAGAAGACACCGACTATGGCTACACCTTC.